This passage covers 5 T cell receptor beta chains from one sample sequenced in a study of patients and donors after allogeneic stem cell transplantation. In TCRdb, the RT-PCR reads were re-called with MiXCR into one record per CDR3 protein. The table includes about a million distinct CDR3 sequences, 18% detected once. Specimen: blood, either unsorted or a sorted T cell fraction (not recorded which). The receptors were sampled from a human donor who was either an allogeneic HSCT recipient or a stem cell or donor lymphocyte infusion donor (not recorded which). It is not recorded whose cells these are; they may come from a transplant donor.

This chain connects TRBV11-3 to TRBJ2-7; no clear D gene. This CDR3 contains 13 residues. V was pared by 4 bases and J by 5 bases, with 12 bases between. The germline V gene encodes CDR1 SGHNT and CDR2 YENEEA. The chain's CDR3 is CASSYVDPNEQYF. As DNA, the CDR3 is TGTGCCAGCAGCTACGTGGATCCAAACGAGCAGTACTTC.

This clonotype was seen a handful of times. The chain links TRBV6-2 or TRBV6-3 to TRBJ1-5; 10 nucleotides agree with TRBD1. Germline V gene lookup returns CDR1 MNHEY and CDR2 SVGEGT. This CDR3 is 15 amino acids long. V gave up 5 bases and J gave up 8 bases; unmatched junction bases: 9. The CDR3 bases are TGTGCCAGCAGTGCGGGACAGGGGTTAACTGAGCCCCAGCATTTT. It translates to CASSAGQGLTEPQHF.

The chain combines TRBV7-6 with TRBJ2-1; possible D gene TRBD1, 5 bases. The V end was cut by 2 bases, the J end by 0 bases, with 20 bases between. The length of the CDR3 is 19 residues. Germline V lookup: CDR1 SGHVS, CDR2 FNYEAQ. CDR3 coding DNA: TGTGCCAGCAGCTTACCGACTTTAGAAGGGGCGAGCTCCTACAATGAGCAGTTCTTC. This encodes CASSLPTLEGASSYNEQFF.

This clonotype has ten or more counts. V usage is TRBV12-3 or TRBV12-4 and J usage is TRBJ2-7; 8 bases are a match to TRBD2. With V trimmed by 5 bases and J by 3 bases, 9 bases remained unmatched. The CDR3 totals 15 residues. The CDR3 here is CASSPQRLAFYEQYF. The CDR3 bases are TGTGCCAGCAGTCCCCAGCGACTAGCGTTCTACGAGCAGTACTTC.

The rearrangement links TRBV5-1 to TRBJ2-7; D not certain. V lost 3 bases, J lost 6 bases, and 22 bases lay in between. Germline V gene sequence: CDR1 SGHRS, CDR2 YFSETQ. CDR3 length: 16 residues. CDR3: CASSWDASAVSREQYF. In DNA, the CDR3 is TGCGCCAGCAGCTGGGATGCCTCCGCGGTGAGTCGCGAGCAGTACTTC.